This T cell receptor beta chain originates from a study of T-cell reconstitution after alpha-beta-depleted transplantation in children. Looked up from germline, CDR1 is MNHEY and CDR2 is SMNVEV (reference sequence). The V end was cut by 3 bases, the J end by 4 bases, with 19 bases between. The CDR3 length is 17 residues. This clonotype appeared a single time. Its antigen is undetermined. As it was prepared, the TCRbeta library received unique molecular identifiers. TCRdb reprocessed the PCR reads with MiXCR, giving one entry per CDR3 protein. The data show about 900,000 distinct CDR3 sequences, roughly 29% seen once. Study results and caveats: Surviving recipient T cells and intrathymic progenitors accounted for some patients' high TCRbeta diversity at day 60. T-cell numbers and diversity one year post-transplant derived largely from freshly generated T cells. Where alpha-beta T cells came from about two months after transplant was reportedly several hundred expanded graft clones.

The chain has TRBV27 and TRBJ2-1; tentative D call: TRBD1 (5 bases). Source: PBMCs, mostly from graft donor cells, taken 360 days after TCRalphabeta/CD19-depleted stem cell transplant. This sequence originates from a boy less than two years old who had a stem cell transplant for SCID, so the T cells may come from the graft donor. The CDR3 DNA is TGTGCCAGCAGTTTTGGCCCGATCCAGGGCCGGTACAATGAGCAGTTCTTC. It specifies CASSFGPIQGRYNEQFF.